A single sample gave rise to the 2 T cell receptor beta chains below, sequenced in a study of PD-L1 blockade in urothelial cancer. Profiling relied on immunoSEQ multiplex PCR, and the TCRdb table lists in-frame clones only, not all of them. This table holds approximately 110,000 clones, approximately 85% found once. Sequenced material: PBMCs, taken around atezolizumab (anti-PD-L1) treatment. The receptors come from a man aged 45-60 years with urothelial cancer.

The CDR3 sequence is CAWSGIQTGTSTRKSSYEQYF. The CDR3 DNA reads TGTGCCTGGAGCGGCATCCAAACCGGGACTAGCACAAGGAAAAGCTCCTACGAGCAGTACTTC. The chain carries TRBV30 and TRBJ2-7; the match to TRBD2 covers 9 bases. V lost 3 bases and J lost 0; bases outside the gene matches: 24. The CDR3 spans 21 residues. Germline CDR1 is GTSNPN and CDR2 is SVGIG (reference sequence).

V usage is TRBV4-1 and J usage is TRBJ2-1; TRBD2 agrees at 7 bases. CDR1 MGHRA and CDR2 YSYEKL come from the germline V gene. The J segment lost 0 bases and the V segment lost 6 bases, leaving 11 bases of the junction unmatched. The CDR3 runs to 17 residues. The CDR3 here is CASSRSNGTISYNEQFF. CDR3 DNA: TGCGCCAGCAGTCGTAGCAACGGGACTATCTCCTACAATGAGCAGTTCTTC.